This T cell receptor (beta chain) was found in a study of T cell repertoires in cytomegalovirus infection. Across the whole study: Indications came from public TCR beta signatures; they pointed to CMV infection and to a matching HLA type.

TCRdb reanalysed the reads using MiXCR and keeps one entry per CDR3 protein. The sample includes hundreds of thousands of distinct CDR3 sequences, less than 40% of them seen just once. Study outcomes and limitations: HLA-C-restricted CMV clonotypes gave the most frequent clonotype in two of eight donors. Cumulative frequency (of public TCR beta family members) identified carriers of CMV plus the relevant HLA.

V lost 7 bases, J lost 8 bases, and 23 bases lay in between. Germline CDR1 is SGHTA and CDR2 is FQGNSA. CDR3 length: 16 residues. In regard to this clonotype: Its antigen is undetermined.

This clonotype originated in a human donor in good health (CMV status not recorded). Some clones in this sample may be carry-over from other donors' samples. The source material was PBMCs. The V call is TRBV7-2, the J call TRBJ1-4; D not certain. The CDR3 coding sequence is TGTGCCAGCATCACTGTCGAGGGTCGCTTTCCGGAAAAACTGTTTTTT. It encodes CASITVEGRFPEKLFF.